These 26 T cell receptor beta chains were all obtained from the same sample, sequenced in a study of T cells in Graves' hyperthyroidism and ophthalmopathy (dated by TCRdb to between 2018 and 2021). Library method: multiplex PCR. The run used an Illumina HiSeq 2000. The TCR beta CDR3 regions were amplified from RNA transcripts. For the first round of RT-PCR on the TCR CDR3, the HTBI primer set was used together with the Qiagen OneStep RT-PCR kit. TCRdb reprocessed the public reads (quality trimming at Q25 with fastp, clone calling with MiXCR) and kept in-frame beta chains. Rows with one shared CDR3 protein collapse into an entry with the most common genes and DNA. A total of around 350,000 distinct CDR3 sequences appear in this sample, about 20% of them only once. In total, the top ten clones hold about 4% of the sample. Sequenced: blood. The source is a woman in her late teens or twenties with Graves' hyperthyroidism.

This clonotype was seen at least ten times. V is TRBV20-1 and J is TRBJ1-1, with no clear D. The CDR3 sequence is 13 residues long. Trimming cost V 5 bases and J 0 bases, with 10 bases left between them. CDR1 is DFQATT and CDR2 is SNEGSKA in the germline V gene (reference sequence). CDR3 protein: CSARQDMNTEAFF. The CDR3 DNA reads as TGCAGTGCTCGCCAAGACATGAACACTGAAGCTTTCTTT.

This clonotype was observed at least ten times. In DNA, the CDR3 is TGTGCCAGCAGTTATACAGGAAAGAATGCTGGAAACACCATATATTTT. This gives the protein CASSYTGKNAGNTIYF. The chain is built from TRBV6-5 and TRBJ1-3, with D possibly TRBD1 on 5 matching bases. V lost 3 bases to trimming and J lost 2 bases, with 14 bases between them. The CDR3 is made up of 16 amino acids. The germline V gene encodes CDR1 MNHEY and CDR2 SVGAGI.

The rearrangement joins TRBV19 to TRBJ2-2; D gene ambiguous. From germline, CDR1 is LNHDA and CDR2 SQIVND (reference sequence). Trimming took 2 bases from V and 6 from J, leaving 4 bases between them. CDR3 size: 12 residues. Written as DNA, the CDR3 is TGTGCCAGTAGTATAAACCCCGGGGAGCTGTTTTTT. As protein: CASSINPGELFF.

The table lists this clonotype with many counts. This sequence joins TRBV6-1 and TRBJ2-5; D call uncertain. The germline V and J ends were trimmed by 5 bases and 5 bases, with 15 bases remaining between them. CDR1 is MNHNS, CDR2 SASEGT, per germline. CDR3 length: 14 residues. CDR3 in amino acids: CASSTDPSGETQYF. CDR3 coding DNA: TGTGCCAGCAGTACGGACCCGAGTGGGGAGACCCAGTACTTC.

The sample holds one count of this clonotype. The chain recombines TRBV20-1 with TRBJ2-5; no reliable D call. The CDR3 extends over 14 amino acids. Germline assignment: CDR1 DFQATT and CDR2 SNEGSKA (reference sequence). V was cut by 1 base and J by 4 bases, with 13 bases left in between. The CDR3 region has the DNA TGCAGTGCTAGAGGGGATATGGGATCAGAGACCCAGTACTTC. The encoded protein is CSARGDMGSETQYF.

This clonotype came up many times. The CDR3 loop reads CASSLGQGTTGELFF. The CDR3 nucleotides are TGTGCCAGCAGCTTAGGACAGGGGACCACCGGGGAGCTGTTTTTT. V usage is TRBV7-9 and J usage is TRBJ2-2, with 8 bases fitting TRBD1. CDR3 size: 15 residues. J gave up 4 bases and V 1 base, and 2 bases lay outside the gene matches. Germline CDR1 is SEHNR and CDR2 is FQNEAQ (reference sequence).

The table lists this clonotype with many counts. The chain has TRBV6-5 and TRBJ2-5; TRBD1 aligns across 7 bases. CDR1 and CDR2 (germline): MNHEY, SVGAGI. V dropped 5 bases and J dropped 5; count of bases not matched to a gene: 8. The CDR3 has 14 amino acids. CDR3 amino acids: CASSNRQGRETQYF. The CDR3 bases are TGTGCCAGCAGTAACCGACAGGGACGGGAGACCCAGTACTTC.

This clonotype was observed a handful of times. CDR3 nucleotide sequence: TGTGCCAGCAGTTTTCTACAGATAGCGGGGGGGCCGGGAGAGACCCAGTACTTC. This gives the protein CASSFLQIAGGPGETQYF. This rearrangement joins TRBV12-3 or TRBV12-4 to TRBJ2-5; 11 bases agree with TRBD2. The length of the CDR3 is 18 residues. The V gene end was trimmed by 3 bases and the J gene end by 4 bases; junction bases not matched to a gene: 13.

This clonotype has ten or more counts. The chain has TRBV19 and TRBJ1-1; D is unclear. This CDR3 has 15 residues. CDR1 and CDR2 (germline): LNHDA, SQIVND (reference sequence). V lost 4 bases to trimming and J lost 5 bases, with 17 bases between them. This CDR3 reads CASSTWAGAITEAFF. The CDR3, as DNA: TGTGCCAGTAGTACCTGGGCAGGCGCTATTACTGAAGCTTTCTTT.

The table lists this clonotype with many counts. The chain employs TRBV11-2 and TRBJ1-6, with D uncertain. This CDR3 is 13 amino acids long. Germline CDR1 and CDR2: SGHAT and FQNNGV. V lost 5 bases, J lost 4 bases, and 6 bases lay in between. This CDR3 reads CASSPQYNSPLHF. CDR3 nucleotides: TGTGCCAGCAGCCCCCAATATAATTCACCCCTCCACTTT.

This clonotype came up many times. The chain uses TRBV12-3 or TRBV12-4 and TRBJ1-1; no clear D. The CDR3 sequence is 14 residues long. V lost 1 base and J 3 bases, leaving 9 bases between the germline ends. The CDR3 DNA follows: TGTGCCAGCAGTTTAGTCCCGGGTCACACTGAAGCTTTCTTT. Residues: CASSLVPGHTEAFF.

This clonotype came up many times. This chain connects TRBV7-6 to TRBJ2-7; D not resolved. The CDR3 spans 18 residues. Trimming cost V 0 bases and J 3 bases, with 21 bases left between them. CDR1 is SGHVS, CDR2 FNYEAQ, per germline. CDR3 bases: TGTGCCAGCAGCTTAGCTCGCTTCAGTGCCGGGCCACACTACGAGCAGTACTTC. It yields the protein CASSLARFSAGPHYEQYF.

The sample holds a few counts of this clonotype. The chain carries TRBV6-2 or TRBV6-3 and TRBJ1-2; 9 positions match TRBD1. Trimming cost V 4 bases and J 6 bases; bases outside gene matches: 6. Germline V gene lookup returns CDR1 MNHEY and CDR2 SVGEGT. The CDR3 extends over 14 amino acids. In nucleotides, the CDR3 is TGTGCCAGCAGTTCGCCGGGACAGGGAGATGGCTACACCTTC. Translation: CASSSPGQGDGYTF.

This clonotype was detected many times. J is TRBJ1-2 and V is TRBV6-5, with 7 positions matching TRBD1. J gave up 8 bases and V 6 bases, and 9 bases lay outside the gene matches. The CDR3 is 13 residues long. CDR1 is MNHEY, CDR2 SVGAGI, per germline. The CDR3 loop is CASRADRVWGYTF. The CDR3 bases are TGTGCCAGCAGGGCCGACAGGGTGTGGGGCTACACCTTC.

In this sample, this clonotype turned up once. Here the CDR3 DNA reads TGTGCCAGCAATCCGGGTCTTAGGAATCAGCCCCAGCATTTT. This encodes CASNPGLRNQPQHF. The chain couples TRBV6-2 or TRBV6-3 to TRBJ1-5, with unresolved D. V was shortened by 7 bases and J by 4 bases, with 14 bases between the two germline ends. This CDR3 has 14 amino acids. CDR1 is MNHEY, CDR2 SVGEGT, per germline.

This clonotype occurred many times. V and J are TRBV7-9 and TRBJ1-2; TRBD1 might be the D (5 bases). The ends were cut back, 4 bases at V and 3 bases at J, with 12 bases in the middle. The length of the CDR3 is 14 residues. The germline CDR1 and CDR2 sequences are SEHNR and FQNEAQ (reference sequence). This CDR3 reads CASSSRQRHYGYTF. CDR3 sequence (DNA): TGTGCCAGCAGCTCCCGACAGAGGCACTATGGCTACACCTTC.

This clonotype has a count of ten or more. J is TRBJ2-7 and V is TRBV6-2 or TRBV6-3; 8 bases are shared with TRBD2. CDR1 MNHEY and CDR2 SVGEGT come from the germline V gene. The CDR3 is 14 amino acids. V was clipped by 5 bases and J by 3 bases; unmatched bases: 6. The CDR3 bases are TGTGCCAGCAGTCTTACTAGCGGTTTCTACGAGCAGTACTTC. It is translated as CASSLTSGFYEQYF.

The V and J genes are TRBV6-1 and TRBJ2-2, with a possible D match to TRBD1 (5 bases). CDR1 is MNHNS, CDR2 SASEGT, per germline. The CDR3 consists of 12 residues. Trimming cost V 8 bases and J 6 bases, with 10 bases left between them. CDR3 nucleotide sequence: TGTGCCAGCCAGGGTCTGTCCGGGGAGCTGTTTTTT. Its translation is CASQGLSGELFF.

This clonotype was counted only a few times. This chain connects TRBV6-1 to TRBJ2-5; D unresolved. The CDR3 has 13 residues. Germline CDR1 reads MNHNS; CDR2 reads SASEGT. V lost 8 bases and J 4 bases, leaving 14 bases between the germline ends. CDR3 nucleotides: TGTGCCAGCGGTATAGGTAACCCAGAGACCCAGTACTTC. It encodes CASGIGNPETQYF.

This clonotype was recorded at least ten times. V and J are TRBV28 and TRBJ2-5, with D perhaps TRBD2 (6 bases). CDR1 is MDHEN, CDR2 SYDVKM, per germline. With 4 bases removed from V and 1 base from J, the gap between germline ends came to 19 bases. This CDR3 has 17 amino acids. The CDR3 sequence: CASSSGVLGTLQETQYF. CDR3 DNA: TGTGCCAGCAGTTCGGGGGTGTTGGGGACCCTCCAAGAGACCCAGTACTTC.

This clonotype was detected ten times or more. This chain joins TRBV11-2 and TRBJ2-2; the D gene is possibly TRBD2 (6 bases). The V and J ends lost 5 bases and 0 bases respectively, with 16 bases between them. CDR1 and CDR2 (germline): SGHAT, FQNNGV. The CDR3 is 17 amino acids. CDR3 DNA: TGTGCCAGCAGCGTATACCGGGACTCGACGAACACCGGGGAGCTGTTTTTT. Translating it yields CASSVYRDSTNTGELFF.

The table lists this clonotype with many counts. The rearrangement joins TRBV11-2 to TRBJ1-2; TRBD1 might be the D (5 bases). CDR3 length equals 14 residues. Trimming took 1 base from V and 6 from J, leaving 12 bases between them. Germline V lookup: CDR1 SGHAT, CDR2 FQNNGV. For the CDR3, the DNA is TGTGCCAGCAGCTTAGTCGGTAGGGGAAATGGCTACACCTTC. Translating gives CASSLVGRGNGYTF. Full variable domain (missing parts from reference TRBV11-2 and TRBJ1-2): EAGVAQSPRYKIIEKRQSVAFWCNPISGHATLYWYQQILGQGPKLLIQFQNNGVVDDSQLPKDRFSAERLKGVDSTLKIQPAKLEDSAVYLCASSLVGRGNGYTFGSGTRLTVV.

V is TRBV3-1 and J is TRBJ2-7; either TRBD1 or TRBD2 may fit D (5 bases each). Per germline, CDR1 LGHDT and CDR2 YNNKEL (reference sequence). The V and J ends lost 4 bases and 0 bases respectively, with 10 bases between them. This CDR3 comprises 14 residues. Here the CDR3 DNA reads TGTGCCAGCAGCCCGTATGGGACCTCCTACGAGCAGTACTTC. Residues: CASSPYGTSYEQYF.

Many counts were recorded for this clonotype. The chain couples TRBV7-9 to TRBJ2-7, with D perhaps TRBD1 (6 bases). The CDR3 is 14 residues long. CDR1 and CDR2 from the germline V gene are SEHNR and FQNEAQ (reference sequence). Trimming removed 5 bases at V and 3 bases at J, with 14 bases between. CDR3 DNA sequence: TGTGCCAGCAGCCCCTGGGACATCGACTACGAGCAGTACTTC. Encoded protein: CASSPWDIDYEQYF.

This clonotype was seen many times. The chain couples TRBV6-1 to TRBJ1-3; tentative D call: TRBD1 (6 bases). The germline V and J ends were trimmed by 6 bases and 3 bases, with 12 bases remaining between them. CDR1 and CDR2 from the germline V gene are MNHNS and SASEGT. The CDR3 has 14 residues. CDR3 coding DNA: TGTGCCAGCAGCCTACACAGGGATGGAAACACCATATATTTT. This codes for CASSLHRDGNTIYF.

This clonotype showed up many times. The V call is TRBV2, the J call TRBJ1-5, with no clear D. The germline V and J ends were trimmed by 7 bases and 6 bases, with 19 bases remaining between them. The CDR3 has 15 amino acids. CDR1 and CDR2 (germline): SNHLY, FYNNEI. The CDR3 spells CASKKGREARQPQHF. CDR3 in DNA: TGTGCCAGCAAAAAAGGAAGGGAGGCTCGTCAGCCCCAGCATTTT.